The 20 T cell receptor beta chains below come from one sample, sequenced in a study of blood T cell repertoires in COVID-19. TCRdb's table, derived via immunoSEQ multiplex PCR, lists solely in-frame clones and lacks some. The data show 300,000 to 400,000 clones, 75% to 90% seen once. The sequenced sample consisted of peripheral blood. All receptors come from a woman aged 45-60 years with COVID-19, enrolled during active disease.

The rearrangement links TRBV6-5 to TRBJ2-7; tentative D call: TRBD2 (7 bases). The V gene lost 6 bases and the J gene lost 2 bases, with 17 bases spanning the gap. The CDR3 extends over 15 amino acids. Looked up from germline, CDR1 is MNHEY and CDR2 is SVGAGI. The CDR3 DNA is TGTGCCAGCAGCCCCGAGGGGGGGAGGGCCTACGAGCAGTACTTC. Translation: CASSPEGGRAYEQYF.

This clone was recorded at least ten times. V is TRBV29-1 and J is TRBJ2-7; 9 nucleotides align to TRBD2. This CDR3 contains 12 residues. Losses at the gene ends were 5 bases for V and 6 bases for J; bases not matched to a gene: 5. Germline V CDR1 and CDR2: SQVTM, ANQGSEA. The CDR3 spells CSVSGRNGEQYF. In nucleotides, the CDR3 is TGCAGCGTTAGCGGGAGGAACGGCGAGCAGTACTTC.

The V and J genes are TRBV18 and TRBJ2-1; D possibly corresponds to TRBD2 (5 bases). This CDR3 region has 15 residues. Germline loops: CDR1 KGHSH, CDR2 LQKENI. V lost 4 bases, J lost 6 bases, and 16 bases lay in between. For the CDR3, the DNA is TGTGCCAGCTCACTCCTCAGCGGCCTCCGCAATGAGCAGTTCTTC. Translated, it gives CASSLLSGLRNEQFF.

This clone was picked up a small number of times. V usage is TRBV18 and J usage is TRBJ2-1; D gene ambiguous. The CDR3 is 13 amino acids. The germline V gene encodes CDR1 KGHSH and CDR2 LQKENI. The V end lost 8 bases, the J end lost 2 bases, and 10 bases lay between the germline ends. The CDR3 bases are TGTGCCAGCCATAACAAAACCTACAATGAGCAGTTCTTC. Translating gives CASHNKTYNEQFF.

The gene calls are TRBV19 and TRBJ1-1; TRBD1 might be the D (5 bases). Germline V gene data show CDR1 as LNHDA and CDR2 as SQIVND (reference sequence). V lost 8 bases, J lost 7 bases, and 17 bases lay in between. The CDR3 sequence is 13 residues long. In DNA form, the CDR3 reads TGTGCCAGTCGATATCGGGGGGAGGGTGAAGCTTTCTTT. Its translation is CASRYRGEGEAFF.

This clone is medium-sized (0.01 to 0.1%) by share. The chain couples TRBV6-6 to TRBJ1-5; TRBD1 might be the D (5 bases). This CDR3 contains 14 residues. Germline loops: CDR1 MNHNY, CDR2 SVGAGI (reference sequence). Between the trimmed V and J ends, which lost 7 bases and 0 bases, there was a span of 10 bases. CDR3 in amino acids: CASKGLNSNQPQHF. The CDR3 bases are TGTGCCAGCAAGGGGCTGAATAGCAATCAGCCCCAGCATTTT.

The gene calls are TRBV27 and TRBJ2-1; D may be TRBD1 (5 bases). Germline CDR1 reads MNHEY; CDR2 reads SMNVEV (reference sequence). The CDR3 is made up of 12 amino acids. V lost 8 bases, J lost 11 bases, and 16 bases lay in between. CDR3 DNA: TGTGCCAGCGTCGCGCCGGACACCAAGCAGTTCTTC. It yields the protein CASVAPDTKQFF.

This clone came up once. The gene calls are TRBV7-2 and TRBJ1-1; D not resolved. There are 15 residues in the CDR3. Between the trimmed V and J ends, which lost 0 bases and 0 bases, there was a span of 8 bases. Germline V gene data show CDR1 as SGHTA and CDR2 as FQGNSA. CDR3 in amino acids: CASSLAFNMNTEAFF. DNA of the CDR3: TGTGCCAGCAGCTTAGCTTTTAACATGAACACTGAAGCTTTCTTT.

This chain uses TRBV27 with TRBJ1-3; D might be TRBD1 (5 bases). V lost 5 bases, J lost 3 bases, and 14 bases lay in between. The CDR3 is made up of 15 amino acids. Germline V CDR1 and CDR2: MNHEY, SMNVEV (reference sequence). The CDR3 protein is CASSPRGMSGNTIYF. The CDR3 DNA reads as TGTGCCAGCAGTCCTAGGGGTATGAGTGGAAACACCATATATTTT.

This chain joins TRBV6-5 and TRBJ1-1, with no clear D. The CDR3 is made up of 12 amino acids. V was pared by 6 bases and J by 1 base, with 6 bases between. Germline loops: CDR1 MNHEY, CDR2 SVGAGI. CDR3 nucleotides: TGTGCCAGCAGGGAGAGGAACACTGAAGCTTTCTTT. Amino acids: CASRERNTEAFF.

The chain joins TRBV6-5 to TRBJ1-1, with D perhaps TRBD1 (5 bases). V was pared by 8 bases and J by 5 bases, with 15 bases between. The CDR3 runs 13 residues. CDR1 MNHEY and CDR2 SVGAGI come from the germline V gene. The CDR3 region has the DNA TGTGCCAGCGGAAGGGGCAAGGTTACTGAAGCTTTCTTT. Amino acid sequence: CASGRGKVTEAFF.

In nucleotides, the CDR3 is TGTGCTAGTGGTTCCTCCAGGCCCTACGAGCAGTACTTC. Its translation: CASGSSRPYEQYF. The chain couples TRBV12-5 to TRBJ2-7; D gene ambiguous. The CDR3 sequence is 13 residues long. CDR1 and CDR2 (germline): LGHNT, FRNRAP. The V and J ends lost 4 bases and 2 bases respectively, with 9 bases between them.

The V and J genes are TRBV7-6 and TRBJ2-7; a weak D match, TRBD1 (6 bases). The V and J ends lost 6 bases and 7 bases respectively, with 19 bases between them. This CDR3 has 14 amino acids. Per the germline V gene, CDR1 is SGHVS and CDR2 is FNYEAQ. The CDR3 DNA is TGTGCCAGCAGTTCTATCACAGGGACGGGAGAGCAGTACTTC. Protein product: CASSSITGTGEQYF.

The chain uses TRBV25-1 and TRBJ1-4; 10 positions agree with TRBD1. The CDR3 is made up of 15 amino acids. With 1 base clipped from V and 8 bases from J, the junction kept 4 bases outside the gene matches. Germline V gives CDR1 MGHDK, CDR2 SYGVNS. The CDR3 here is CASSELGTGAEKLFF. CDR3 coding DNA: TGTGCCAGCAGTGAATTAGGGACAGGGGCGGAAAAACTGTTTTTT.

J is TRBJ1-5 and V is TRBV12-5; D remains unclear. V was cut by 0 bases and J by 4 bases, with 10 bases left in between. CDR1 LGHNT and CDR2 FRNRAP come from the germline V gene. This CDR3 has 15 residues. CDR3 bases: TGTGCTAGTGGTTTGGTATCGAACGGGAATCAGCCCCAGCATTTT. This translates into CASGLVSNGNQPQHF.

The chain links TRBV30 to TRBJ2-7; 11 positions agree with TRBD2. Trimming removed 2 bases from V and 3 bases from J; junction bases left unmatched: 6. The CDR3 length is 15 residues. Germline-derived CDR1 and CDR2 are GTSNPN and SVGIG (reference sequence). The CDR3 here is CAWSRTSGPFYEQYF. The CDR3 nucleotides read TGTGCCTGGAGTCGGACTAGCGGGCCATTCTACGAGCAGTACTTC.

The chain has TRBV11-2 and TRBJ2-5, with D maybe TRBD2 (7 bases). CDR1 is SGHAT and CDR2 is FQNNGV in the germline V gene. The length of the CDR3 is 14 residues. V was shortened by 4 bases and J by 5 bases, with 14 bases between the two germline ends. The CDR3 loop reads CASSYRGAQETQYF. CDR3 sequence (DNA): TGTGCCAGCAGCTATCGGGGGGCGCAGGAGACCCAGTACTTC.

The CDR3 reads CASSLGGGQADTQYF. The CDR3, as DNA: TGCGCCAGCAGCTTGGGGGGTGGACAGGCCGATACGCAGTATTTT. The chain has TRBV5-1 and TRBJ2-3, with 7 bases aligning to TRBD1. Germline V gene sequence: CDR1 SGHRS, CDR2 YFSETQ. The length of the CDR3 is 15 residues. The J segment lost 6 bases and the V segment lost 0 bases, leaving 7 bases of the junction unmatched.

The chain couples TRBV5-6 to TRBJ1-1, with D unresolved. Germline CDR1 is SGHDT and CDR2 is YYEEEE. The CDR3 sequence is 13 residues long. Trimming pared 1 base from V and 2 bases from J, leaving 6 bases between. As DNA, the CDR3 is TGTGCCAGCAGCTTGAACAGAAACACTGAAGCTTTCTTT. The encoded protein is CASSLNRNTEAFF.

The V and J genes are TRBV11-2 and TRBJ2-5, with 11 bases lining up with TRBD1. The CDR3 sequence is 16 residues long. CDR1 is SGHAT, CDR2 FQNNGV, per germline. The ends lost 6 bases at V and 5 bases at J; junction bases unmatched: 11. Here the CDR3 reads CASSWGTGGVAETQYF. The DNA for the CDR3 is TGTGCCAGCAGTTGGGGGACAGGGGGAGTTGCGGAGACCCAGTACTTC.